The 20 T cell receptor beta chains below all came from one sample that was sequenced in a study of molecular identifiers for immune sequencing clone quantification. TCRdb passed the PCR reads through MiXCR, listing each CDR3 protein once. Of under 650,000 distinct CDR3 sequences in the sample, 15% to 20% were seen once. Sequenced input: naive CD8+ T cells from blood, with Jurkat cell RNA spiked in. Subset reported: FACS-sorted CD8+CD4-CCR7+CD45RA+ naive T cells. All receptors derive from a human donor in good health. Some libraries in this study had Jurkat cell RNA spiked in.

The genes are TRBV27 and TRBJ2-2; perhaps TRBD2 as D (6 bases). Trimming stripped 7 bases from V and 3 bases from J, with 18 bases between. Per germline, CDR1 MNHEY and CDR2 SMNVEV (reference sequence). This CDR3 comprises 16 residues. CDR3 DNA: TGTGCCAGCAAGACCTATGGCGGGGTTTACACCGGGGAGCTGTTTTTT. It specifies CASKTYGGVYTGELFF.

This clonotype was observed at least ten times. This chain links TRBV18 with TRBJ2-7; D is uncertain. From germline, CDR1 is KGHSH and CDR2 LQKENI. The length of the CDR3 is 12 residues. V was shortened by 1 base and J by 5 bases, with 6 bases between the two germline ends. CDR3 sequence (DNA): TGTGCCAGCTCACCACAGGGCCACGAGCAGTACTTC. It is translated as CASSPQGHEQYF. Variable domain in full (rest from reference TRBV18 and TRBJ2-7): NAGVMQNPRHLVRRRGQEARLRCSPMKGHSHVYWYRQLPEEGLKFMVYLQKENIIDESGMPKERFSAEFPKEGPSILRIQQVVRGDSAAYFCASSPQGHEQYFGPGTRLTVT.

Notes on this clonotype: This sequence may be a read error, since a much larger clone differs from it by one base. The DNA of the CDR3 is TGTGCCATCAGTGAGACCCCCGGGACAGGGATAAACACCGGGGAGCCGTTTTTT. It specifies CAISETPGTGINTGEPFF. The V gene is TRBV10-3, the J gene TRBJ2-2; 9 bases fit TRBD1. CDR1 is ENHRY and CDR2 is SYGVKD in the germline V gene. There are 18 residues in the CDR3.

A note on this clonotype: It may be a read error: a sequence one base away is much more abundant. This rearrangement joins TRBV11-2 to TRBJ2-3; 7 bases line up with TRBD1. Germline values: CDR1 SGHAT, CDR2 FQNNGV. The CDR3 loop spans 14 amino acids. The CDR3, as DNA: TGTGCCAGCAGCCTAGACAGGGACGTAGATACGCAGTATTTT. Amino acid sequence: CASSLDRDVDTQYF. Drawing the rest from reference TRBV11-2 and TRBJ2-3, the complete variable domain is EAGVAQSPRYKIIEKRQSVAFWCNPISGHATLYWYQQILGQGPKLLIQFQNNGVVDDSQLPKDRFSAERLKGVDSTLKIQPAKLEDSAVYLCASSLDRDVDTQYFGPGTRLTVL.

In its sample, this clonotype was seen many times. This chain uses TRBV14 with TRBJ2-7; D gene uncertain. Trimming shortened V by 2 bases and J by 0 bases, and 8 bases separated the two germline ends. CDR3 length: 14 residues. Germline values: CDR1 SGHDN, CDR2 FVKESK. CDR3 sequence (DNA): TGTGCCAGCAGCCAATGGGGAAACTCCTACGAGCAGTACTTC. This translates into CASSQWGNSYEQYF.

With respect to this clonotype: A much bigger clone sits one base away, suggesting this may be a read error. This rearrangement joins TRBV13 to TRBJ2-3, with TRBD1 as a possible D gene (6 bases). CDR1 is PRHDT and CDR2 is FYEKMQ in the germline V gene (reference sequence). Trimming stripped 11 bases from V and 1 base from J, with 16 bases between. This CDR3 has 14 amino acids. This chain's CDR3 is CARSPGARTDTQYF. CDR3 nucleotides: TGTGCCCGCTCGCCAGGGGCTCGCACAGATACGCAGTATTTT.

This clonotype was recorded at least ten times. The rearrangement joins TRBV3-1 to TRBJ2-3, with TRBD2 matching 11 bases. Germline loops: CDR1 LGHDT, CDR2 YNNKEL (reference sequence). There are 19 residues in the CDR3. Germline trimming cut 2 bases from V and 4 bases from J; bases unmatched to any gene: 14. The CDR3 spells CASSQKSRLAGGYADTQYF. In DNA form, the CDR3 reads TGTGCCAGCAGCCAAAAGTCCCGGCTAGCGGGAGGATACGCAGATACGCAGTATTTT.

This clonotype was counted at least ten times. This chain connects TRBV28 to TRBJ2-3; 8 nucleotides line up with TRBD1. V was clipped by 5 bases and J by 4 bases; unmatched bases: 8. Germline values: CDR1 MDHEN, CDR2 SYDVKM. The CDR3 spans 15 residues. The CDR3 region has the DNA TGTGCCAGCAGTCTCGCAGGGGGCGCAGCAGATACGCAGTATTTT. Its translation: CASSLAGGAADTQYF.

This clonotype turned up a few times. The chain uses TRBV9 and TRBJ2-3; D tentatively reads TRBD1 or TRBD2 (5 bases each). Germline V gene sequence: CDR1 SGDLS, CDR2 YYNGEE. The CDR3 is made up of 14 amino acids. The germline V and J ends were trimmed by 4 bases and 6 bases, with 15 bases remaining between them. DNA for the CDR3: TGTGCCAGCAGCTCGCACGGGACCCAGGATACGCAGTATTTT. Its translation: CASSSHGTQDTQYF.

The sample holds a few counts of this clonotype. This rearrangement joins TRBV28 to TRBJ2-2; 8 positions agree with TRBD1. V gave up 4 bases and J gave up 1 base; unmatched junction bases: 5. CDR1 and CDR2 from the germline V gene are MDHEN and SYDVKM. This CDR3 comprises 16 residues. DNA for the CDR3: TGTGCCAGCAGTTCCTACAGGGGGTGGAACACCGGGGAGCTGTTTTTT. This translates into CASSSYRGWNTGELFF. Based on the CDR3 plus reference TRBV28 and TRBJ2-2, the full variable domain is DVKVTQSSRYLVKRTGEKVFLECVQDMDHENMFWYRQDPGLGLRLIYFSYDVKMKEKGDIPEGYSVSREKKERFSLILESASTNQTSMYLCASSSYRGWNTGELFFGEGSRLTVL.

This clonotype was observed at least ten times. The chain carries TRBV7-9 and TRBJ1-1; D gene uncertain. V lost 9 bases to trimming and J lost 4 bases, with 15 bases between them. The CDR3 sequence is 13 residues long. The germline V gene encodes CDR1 SEHNR and CDR2 FQNEAQ (reference sequence). The CDR3 sequence is CASQPTLGTEAFF. The CDR3 nucleotides are TGTGCCAGTCAACCGACCCTGGGCACTGAAGCTTTCTTT. Full variable domain (rest looked up from reference TRBV7-9 and TRBJ1-1): DTGVSQNPRHKITKRGQNVTFRCDPISEHNRLYWYRQTLGQGPEFLTYFQNEAQLEKSRLLSDRFSAERPKGSFSTLEIQRTEQGDSAMYLCASQPTLGTEAFFGQGTRLTVV.

This clonotype was seen many times. The CDR3 protein is CASSIVIGLKMYEQYF. In DNA form, the CDR3 reads TGTGCCAGTAGTATAGTTATCGGCCTGAAGATGTACGAGCAGTACTTC. The chain has TRBV19 and TRBJ2-7; D gene unclear. Trimming cost V 1 base and J 4 bases, with 17 bases left between them. The CDR3 is 16 amino acids. Per the germline V gene, CDR1 is LNHDA and CDR2 is SQIVND (reference sequence).

This clonotype has just a few counts. This chain uses TRBV19 with TRBJ2-1, with 11 positions matching TRBD1. From germline, CDR1 is LNHDA and CDR2 SQIVND (reference sequence). V gave up 10 bases and J gave up 9 bases; unmatched junction bases: 8. This CDR3 is 13 amino acids long. This CDR3 is CATKDRGRVEQFF. The CDR3 nucleotides read TGTGCCACCAAGGACAGGGGGCGGGTTGAGCAGTTCTTC.

This clonotype was recorded many times. V gene TRBV20-1 combines with J gene TRBJ2-7; the match to TRBD2 covers 10 bases. The CDR3 is made up of 14 amino acids. J lost 4 bases, V lost 1 base, and 4 bases had no gene match. From germline, CDR1 is DFQATT and CDR2 SNEGSKA (reference sequence). CDR3 DNA sequence: TGCAGTGCTAGAGCCCCTAGCGGGAGTTACGAGCAGTACTTC. Amino acid sequence: CSARAPSGSYEQYF.

This clonotype has more than one count but fewer than ten. V gene TRBV5-6 combines with J gene TRBJ2-5; 9 nucleotides agree with TRBD1. The CDR3 loop spans 16 amino acids. V lost 4 bases and J lost 7; bases outside the gene matches: 14. Per the germline V gene, CDR1 is SGHDT and CDR2 is YYEEEE. This CDR3 reads CASSETGTGRLGTQYF. The CDR3 nucleotides read TGTGCCAGCAGCGAGACCGGGACAGGGCGGCTTGGGACCCAGTACTTC.

The sample holds many counts of this clonotype. The chain is built from TRBV4-3 and TRBJ1-1; tentatively, D is TRBD1 (6 bases). The CDR3 is made up of 15 amino acids. The V and J ends lost 0 bases and 0 bases respectively, with 8 bases between them. Germline V CDR1 and CDR2: LGHNA, YSLEER. The CDR3 region is CASSQDGGLNTEAFF. The DNA for the CDR3 is TGCGCCAGCAGCCAAGATGGGGGGCTGAACACTGAAGCTTTCTTT.

Note on this clonotype: No conserved phenylalanine or tryptophan is present at the end of the CDR3, so a read error is the likely explanation. The chain couples TRBV9 to TRBJ2-1; no clear D. The V end lost 0 bases, the J end lost 4 bases, and 11 bases lay between the germline ends. There are 15 residues in the CDR3. CDR1 SGDLS and CDR2 YYNGEE come from the germline V gene. The CDR3 bases are TGTGCCAGCAGCGTAGCTTGGTCAGAGTACAATGAGCAGTTCCTC. Residues: CASSVAWSEYNEQFL.

This clonotype occurred once. The junction shows a germline mismatch at one end, possibly a read error. The chain uses TRBV4-1 and TRBJ2-1; D uncertain. From germline, CDR1 is MGHRA and CDR2 YSYEKL. The CDR3 runs 13 residues. This CDR3 reads CACSQDRYNEQFF. CDR3 bases: TGCGCCTGCAGCCAAGATCGTTACAATGAGCAGTTCTTC.

A note on this clonotype: This sequence may be a read error, since a much larger clone differs from it by one base. The J gene is TRBJ2-3, the V gene TRBV7-9, with 10 bases matching TRBD2. The CDR3 has 18 residues. Looked up from germline, CDR1 is SEHNR and CDR2 is FQNEAQ (reference sequence). This CDR3 is CASNLGGGAGGPLDTQYF. The CDR3 DNA reads as TGTGCCAGCAACTTAGGAGGGGGAGCGGGAGGGCCGTTGGATACGCAGTATTTT.

A single count supports this clonotype. This clone may be a read error of a much larger clone one base away. J is TRBJ2-7 and V is TRBV6-2 or TRBV6-3, with TRBD1 identical over 8 bases. This CDR3 spans 16 amino acids. The germline V gene has CDR1 MNHEY and CDR2 SVGEGT. The trim removed 2 bases at V and 0 bases at J, leaving 6 bases unmatched. This CDR3 is CASSYSRGQGSYEQYF. DNA of the CDR3: TGTGCCAGCAGTTACAGCCGAGGACAGGGCTCCTACGAGCAGTACTTC.